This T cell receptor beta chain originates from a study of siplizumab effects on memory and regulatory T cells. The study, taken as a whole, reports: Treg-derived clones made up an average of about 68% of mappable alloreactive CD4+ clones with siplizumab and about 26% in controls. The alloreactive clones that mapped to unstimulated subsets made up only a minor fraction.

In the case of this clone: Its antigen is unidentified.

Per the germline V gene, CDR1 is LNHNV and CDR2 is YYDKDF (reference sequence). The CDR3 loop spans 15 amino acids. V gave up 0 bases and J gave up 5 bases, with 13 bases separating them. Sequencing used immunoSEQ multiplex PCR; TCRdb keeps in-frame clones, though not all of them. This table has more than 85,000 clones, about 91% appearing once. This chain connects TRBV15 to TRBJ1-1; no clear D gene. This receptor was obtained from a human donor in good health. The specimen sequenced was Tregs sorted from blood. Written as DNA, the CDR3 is TGTGCCACCAGCAGAGATTTAGGGATGAGGACTGAAGCTTTCTTT. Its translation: CATSRDLGMRTEAFF.